A selection of T cell receptor beta chains follows, all from one sample in a study of blood T cells in healthy people across ages. Each CDR3 protein is one row after TCRdb ran MiXCR on the 5' RACE reads. The sample holds about 570,000 distinct CDR3 sequences, about 26% seen once. Sequences were obtained from blood. The receptors here all came from a woman aged 70-85 years in good health. Each CDR3 is given with its conserved first and last residue. D genes are given only for firm matches. Rows may omit the clone size; those that give it use once, few, many or a size class.

d_call,v_call,j_call,clone_size,cdr3_nt,cdr3_aa
TRBD1,TRBV29-1,TRBJ1-5,-,TGCAGCGTTGTGGGACAGGGGCAGCCCCAGCATTTT,CSVVGQGQPQHF
TRBD1,TRBV24-1,TRBJ2-1,-,TGTGCCACCAGCCGGGACAGGGGGATCAATGAGCAGTTCTTC,CATSRDRGINEQFF
-,TRBV20-1,TRBJ1-1,few,TGCAGTGCTTCCCGGGTGGCTGAAGCTTTCTTT,CSASRVAEAFF
-,TRBV7-2,TRBJ1-2,-,TGTGCCAGCAGCCCCCAGATAAGAAAAAACTATGGCTACACCTTC,CASSPQIRKNYGYTF
-,TRBV7-2,TRBJ2-2,few,TGTGCCAGCAGCTTCTTAGCGGCTAACACCGGGGAGCTGTTTTTT,CASSFLAANTGELFF
-,TRBV20-1,TRBJ2-3,-,TGCAGTGCTGGCCTAAGGGTGGATACGCAGTATTTT,CSAGLRVDTQYF
-,TRBV12-3/TRBV12-4,TRBJ1-4,-,TGTGCCAGCAGTTTCATGTCCCGTGAAAAACTGTTTTTT,CASSFMSREKLFF
TRBD2,TRBV28,TRBJ2-1,few,TGTGCCAGCGGTTTACTAGCGGGGGGCCAGTCCTACAATGAGCAGTTCTTC,CASGLLAGGQSYNEQFF
-,TRBV14,TRBJ2-1,-,TGTGCCAGCAGCTCGTTACCGGAGAGCTCCTACAATGAGCAGTTCTTC,CASSSLPESSYNEQFF
TRBD1,TRBV29-1,TRBJ2-5,-,TGCAGCGTCGACACCGGGACAGGGGAGGCGGAGACCCAGTACTTC,CSVDTGTGEAETQYF
-,TRBV5-1,TRBJ1-1,-,TGCGCCAGCAGCGTGGGACACGCGAACACTGAAGCTTTCTTT,CASSVGHANTEAFF
-,TRBV11-2,TRBJ1-2,few,TGTGCCAGCAGCTCGATCAACAGAGGCGAACGACTTGCTAACTATGGCTACACCTTC,CASSSINRGERLANYGYTF
TRBD2,TRBV7-7,TRBJ2-1,-,TGTGCTAGCAGCTTAGCGCCCAGCGGGGGGATTGGTGAGCAGTTCTTC,CASSLAPSGGIGEQFF
TRBD1,TRBV12-3/TRBV12-4,TRBJ2-2,few,TGTGCCAGCAGTTTTTCGATGACAGGGGGCCGCACCGGGGAGCTGTTTTTT,CASSFSMTGGRTGELFF
-,TRBV12-3/TRBV12-4,TRBJ2-2,-,TGTGCCAGCAGCCGAGGGCAGGGTTCCGGGGAGCTGTTTTTT,CASSRGQGSGELFF
-,TRBV19,TRBJ2-2,-,TGTGCCAGTAGTATAGTGGAAGGCACCGGGGAGCTGTTTTTT,CASSIVEGTGELFF
-,TRBV4-2,TRBJ1-5,few,TGTGCCAGCAGCCAGTACGTTCAGGGGAATCAGCCCCAGCATTTT,CASSQYVQGNQPQHF
TRBD2,TRBV6-5,TRBJ2-5,-,TGTGCCAGCAGTTTACTAGCGGGGCCGCCCCAGTACTTC,CASSLLAGPPQYF
TRBD1,TRBV7-8,TRBJ2-2,few,TGTGCCAGCAGTTCCCGGGACAGGGGTTATATCGGGGAGCTGTTTTTT,CASSSRDRGYIGELFF
TRBD2,TRBV28,TRBJ2-7,few,TGTGCCAGCAGTTTTACGAACGGGGGGGTCTACGAGCAGTACTTC,CASSFTNGGVYEQYF
-,TRBV20-1,TRBJ2-4,-,TGCAGTGCTAGAGATCCAAGGGGTCCCGAGGGCATTCAGTACTTC,CSARDPRGPEGIQYF
-,TRBV2,TRBJ1-4,few,TGTGCCAGCAGTGATTCTCTGGGACGACACCGTAATGAAAAACTGTTTTTT,CASSDSLGRHRNEKLFF
TRBD1,TRBV5-1,TRBJ2-1,-,TGCGCCAGCAGCGGGGACAGGGGAAACCTTTACTCCTACAATGAGCAGTTCTTC,CASSGDRGNLYSYNEQFF
-,TRBV6-5,TRBJ2-6,-,TGTGCCAGCAGTTACGCGGGCTCTGGGGCCAACGTCCTGACTTTC,CASSYAGSGANVLTF
-,TRBV20-1,TRBJ2-3,-,TGCAGTGCGGAGGGGGGGGCGAGTGTTACGCAGTATTTT,CSAEGGASVTQYF
-,TRBV6-5,TRBJ2-1,-,TGTGCCAGCAGTTACTCGAGGGCAGGTGGGCAGGAGCAGTTCTTC,CASSYSRAGGQEQFF
TRBD2,TRBV4-3,TRBJ2-3,-,TGCGCCAGCAGCCAAGATTTGAGCCCAGCGGGGGGGGAGGATACGCAGTATTTT,CASSQDLSPAGGEDTQYF
-,TRBV6-2/TRBV6-3,TRBJ2-7,-,TGTGCCAGCAGTTACTCAAACCGGGACTCGACCTACGAGCAGTACTTC,CASSYSNRDSTYEQYF
TRBD2,TRBV29-1,TRBJ2-1,-,TGCAGCGGTACGCGGGGGGCCTCCTACAATGAGCAGTTCTTC,CSGTRGASYNEQFF
-,TRBV11-2,TRBJ2-7,-,TGTGCCAGCGCCCGGGACGGCTACGAGCAGTACTTC,CASARDGYEQYF
-,TRBV12-3/TRBV12-4,TRBJ2-7,few,TGTGCCAGCAGTTTTACTGCGGGGGCCTCCTACGAGCAGTACTTC,CASSFTAGASYEQYF
-,TRBV3-1,TRBJ2-5,few,TGTACCAGCCGACGGGGGCAAGAGACCCAGTACTTC,CTSRRGQETQYF